A selection of T cell receptor beta chains follows, all from one sample in a study of Ad26.COV2.S vaccination and SARS-CoV-2 variants. The data were produced by immunoSEQ multiplex PCR, yet TCRdb's version contains in-frame clones alone and is incomplete. This table holds approximately 460,000 clones, roughly nine tenths found once. Sequencing used peripheral blood, obtained in a trial of Ad26.COV2.S vaccine versus placebo. The receptors originated from a person between 18 and 65 years old who received the Ad26.COV2.S COVID-19 vaccine or a placebo. Both conserved end residues are trimmed from each CDR3.

cdr3_aa j_call v_call
ASSLTRTSGESSSGELF TRBJ2-2 TRBV7-3
ASTSGQGGHTEAF TRBJ1-1 TRBV27
ASVDYNEQF TRBJ2-1 TRBV28
ASSLSYTDTQY TRBJ2-3 TRBV19
ASSPPGTGGSDTQY TRBJ2-3 TRBV18
ASSYSWSNEKLF TRBJ1-4 TRBV6-5
ASSMDTGGDSPLH TRBJ1-6 TRBV19
ASSTGRYGYT TRBJ1-2 TRBV6-5
SVTGRGGYT TRBJ1-2 TRBV29-1
ASSLEQRGYT TRBJ1-2 TRBV5-4
ASSSTGELF TRBJ2-2 TRBV6-6
ASSVSSGEGSPWETQY TRBJ2-5 TRBV9
ASSPDLVPGTQY TRBJ2-5 TRBV3-1/TRBV3-2
ASSEWIGNTIY TRBJ1-3 TRBV6-1
ASSSTTGGWGYT TRBJ1-2 TRBV5-1
ASSFGWGLPYEQY TRBJ2-7 TRBV5-8
ASRLAGDEQF TRBJ2-1 TRBV2
ASSGTGGNQPQH TRBJ1-5 TRBV2
ASSQTRGYGYT TRBJ1-2 TRBV3-1/TRBV3-2
ASSGTAYEQY TRBJ2-7 TRBV25-1
ASSQGWTSRGGTDTQY TRBJ2-3 TRBV4-3
ASSLRHKGLAGRTDTQY TRBJ2-3 TRBV27
ASSSWPSPSSYNEQF TRBJ2-1 TRBV11-2
ASNPKVGAPEKVNEQF TRBJ2-1 TRBV6-2/TRBV6-3
ASSLVLGAEYGYT TRBJ1-2 TRBV11-2
ASSLGSASYEQY TRBJ2-7 TRBV7-9
AWHRVGAGSPLH TRBJ1-6 TRBV30
ASSHLGDNEQF TRBJ2-1 TRBV4-1
ASSSGGVVTDTQY TRBJ2-3 TRBV28
ASSGRSSYNSPLH TRBJ1-6 TRBV5-1
ASSSNRQTDTQY TRBJ2-3 TRBV6-5
ASPRESYEQY TRBJ2-7 TRBV21-1
ASSGLSDFGEKLF TRBJ1-4 TRBV2
ASSYPPGEYEQY TRBJ2-7 TRBV28
ASSYDRGRNYGYT TRBJ1-2 TRBV6-6
ASSTYSVGASEQF TRBJ2-1 TRBV19
ASSSISGSIGELF TRBJ2-2 TRBV27
ASSLSTDTQY TRBJ2-3 TRBV27
ASSELSGAGNTIY TRBJ1-3 TRBV9
ASSIDLRGNTEAF TRBJ1-1 TRBV19
AFTDLRGTEAF TRBJ1-1 TRBV30
ASSLDRSVEQY TRBJ2-7 TRBV11-2
ASSIIGTGNTGELF TRBJ2-2 TRBV5-1
ASSPDRVPGELF TRBJ2-2 TRBV7-3
ASSQRLDRPNYEQY TRBJ2-7 TRBV3-1/TRBV3-2
ASSLRVQGGNEQF TRBJ2-1 TRBV7-9
ASSDRAPTEAF TRBJ1-1 TRBV19
ASSEMLAGNNEQF TRBJ2-1 TRBV10-1
ASSFGLSAGNPHEQF TRBJ2-1 TRBV11-3
SAKRTSVLLRYEQY TRBJ2-7 TRBV29-1
ASSLGSSGIQEAYEQY TRBJ2-7 TRBV5-1
ASSHLITDTQY TRBJ2-3 TRBV7-7
ASTQGYRGNQPQH TRBJ1-5 TRBV23-1
ASSLGLEIETQY TRBJ2-5 TRBV7-2
ATSSDRVGYEQY TRBJ2-7 TRBV15
ASSPTGGPYNEQF TRBJ2-1 TRBV28
ASSYSPGGEGYT TRBJ1-2 TRBV5-1
ASTYGNQPQH TRBJ1-5 TRBV28
ASSLERAGGGYT TRBJ1-2 TRBV5-4
ASRPGQGNTEAF TRBJ1-1 TRBV28